Listed here are 32 T cell receptor beta chains from one sample, sequenced in a study of chemoradiotherapy in HPV16-positive cancers. Sequencing was performed with immunoSEQ multiplex PCR; in TCRdb, only in-frame clones are kept and a portion is missing. The table lists fewer than 40,000 clones, 76% of them singletons, with under 5.5% in the top ten. The specimen comprised blood, sampled from a patient who underwent chemoradiotherapy. The receptors derive from a human donor with HPV-associated anogenital cancer.

The CDR3 spells CASSFDRGNTIYF. For the CDR3, the DNA is TGTGCCAGCAGCTTCGATAGGGGAAACACCATATATTTT. The V and J genes are TRBV7-2 and TRBJ1-3; D gene ambiguous. CDR1 and CDR2 from the germline V gene are SGHTA and FQGNSA. Trimming removed 3 bases from V and 4 bases from J, with 7 bases in between. The CDR3 consists of 13 residues. The full variable domain, with the rest looked up from reference TRBV7-2 and TRBJ1-3, is GAGVSQSPSNKVTEKGKDVELRCDPISGHTALYWYRQSLGQGLEFLIYFQGNSAPDKSGLPSDRFSAERTGGSVSTLTIQRTQQEDSAVYLCASSFDRGNTIYFGEGSWLTVV.

The chain joins TRBV2 to TRBJ1-1; unclear D gene. Looked up from germline, CDR1 is SNHLY and CDR2 is FYNNEI. CDR3 size: 12 residues. The ends were cut back, 5 bases at V and 7 bases at J, with 11 bases in the middle. The CDR3: CASSPASDEAFF. DNA for the CDR3: TGTGCCAGCAGTCCCGCCAGCGATGAAGCTTTCTTT.

A few counts support this clone. V and J are TRBV15 and TRBJ1-2; TRBD1 aligns across 9 bases. There are 15 residues in the CDR3. From germline, CDR1 is LNHNV and CDR2 YYDKDF (reference sequence). The ends lost 3 bases at V and 2 bases at J; junction bases unmatched: 4. CDR3 in amino acids: CATSSPGTGNYGYTF. The DNA of the CDR3 is TGTGCCACCAGCAGTCCCGGGACAGGGAACTATGGCTACACCTTC.

This chain joins TRBV11-3 and TRBJ2-1; 9 bases map to TRBD2. V lost 5 bases to trimming and J lost 6 bases; unmatched junction nucleotides: 8. CDR1 and CDR2 from the germline V gene are SGHNT and YENEEA. This CDR3 is 15 amino acids long. CDR3 sequence reads: CASSGGGAGANEQFF. In nucleotides, the CDR3 is TGTGCCAGCAGCGGCGGGGGGGCCGGGGCCAATGAGCAGTTCTTC.

The chain employs TRBV2 and TRBJ1-2; D gene ambiguous. The CDR3 covers 16 residues. V shed 3 bases and J shed 4 bases, with 18 bases lying between them. CDR1 and CDR2 (germline): SNHLY, FYNNEI. The CDR3 sequence: CASSDSRETPLYGYTF. Here the CDR3 DNA reads TGTGCCAGCAGTGATAGTAGGGAGACGCCACTCTATGGCTACACCTTC.

This clone was counted between two and nine times. V usage is TRBV6-1 and J usage is TRBJ1-2; D may be TRBD1 (5 bases). The V end lost 1 base, the J end lost 13 bases, and 10 bases lay between the germline ends. The CDR3 has 11 amino acids. The germline V gene encodes CDR1 MNHNS and CDR2 SASEGT. CDR3 residues: CASSEDGGGTF. DNA for the CDR3: TGTGCCAGCAGTGAAGACGGCGGGGGCACCTTC.

In this sample, this clone turned up once. V usage is TRBV4-1 and J usage is TRBJ1-1, with TRBD1 matching over 8 bases. Germline V CDR1 and CDR2: MGHRA, YSYEKL. This CDR3 is 15 amino acids long. With V trimmed by 4 bases and J by 7 bases, 11 bases remained unmatched. The CDR3 protein is CASSPPRRGRVEAFF. The CDR3 DNA follows: TGCGCCAGCAGCCCCCCCCGCAGGGGGCGCGTTGAAGCTTTCTTT.

V gene TRBV29-1 combines with J gene TRBJ2-7; D possibly corresponds to TRBD1 (5 bases). Trimming took off 5 bases at V and 6 bases at J, with 17 bases between the two ends. The CDR3 has 13 amino acids. CDR1 SQVTM and CDR2 ANQGSEA come from the germline V gene. The CDR3 bases are TGCAGCGTTCTAGGGGCCCTTGGCGGCGAGCAGTACTTC. Translated: CSVLGALGGEQYF.

J is TRBJ2-5 and V is TRBV5-1; 9 bases align to TRBD2. Trimming cost V 4 bases and J 3 bases; bases outside gene matches: 4. The length of the CDR3 is 14 residues. Germline values: CDR1 SGHRS, CDR2 YFSETQ. CDR3 coding DNA: TGCGCCAGCAGCCCAATAGCGGGGGAAGAGACCCAGTACTTC. It is translated as CASSPIAGEETQYF.

V usage is TRBV10-3 and J usage is TRBJ1-4; D is unclear. Per the germline V gene, CDR1 is ENHRY and CDR2 is SYGVKD. V gave up 0 bases and J gave up 2 bases, with 1 base separating them. This CDR3 contains 13 residues. The CDR3 DNA reads TGTGCCATCAGTGAGTCCACTAATGAAAAACTGTTTTTT. Translation: CAISESTNEKLFF.

V gene TRBV5-1 combines with J gene TRBJ2-7, with a weak D call TRBD2 (6 bases). The V end was cut by 4 bases, the J end by 4 bases, with 18 bases between. This CDR3 has 15 residues. Germline assignment: CDR1 SGHRS and CDR2 YFSETQ. CDR3 residues: CASSQAGPSGYEQYF. For the CDR3, the DNA is TGCGCCAGCAGCCAGGCGGGGCCCTCGGGGTACGAGCAGTACTTC.

V and J are TRBV10-3 and TRBJ2-7, with TRBD1 matching 9 bases. Looked up from germline, CDR1 is ENHRY and CDR2 is SYGVKD. CDR3 length: 13 residues. V shed 8 bases and J 1 base; nucleotides not matched to a gene: 3. As DNA, the CDR3 is TGTGCCATCGCCGGGACAGGGTCCTACGAGCAGTACTTC. Translating it yields CAIAGTGSYEQYF.

The J gene is TRBJ2-2, the V gene TRBV7-9; possibly TRBD2 for D (6 bases). The germline gives CDR1 SEHNR, CDR2 FQNEAQ (reference sequence). This CDR3 is 14 amino acids long. The V gene lost 5 bases and the J gene lost 4 bases, with 11 bases spanning the gap. The CDR3 spells CASSPGVRTGELFF. CDR3 DNA: TGTGCCAGCAGCCCGGGGGTGCGCACCGGGGAGCTGTTTTTT.

CDR3 loop: CASSQSRGEQFF. The CDR3, as DNA: TGTGCCAGCAGCCAATCTCGGGGTGAGCAGTTCTTC. This sequence joins TRBV14 and TRBJ2-1; tentative D call: TRBD2 (5 bases). V was trimmed by 2 bases and J by 9 bases, leaving 8 bases between them. CDR1 and CDR2 (germline): SGHDN, FVKESK. CDR3 size: 12 residues.

J is TRBJ1-3 and V is TRBV7-2; 8 positions agree with TRBD1. Germline V lookup: CDR1 SGHTA, CDR2 FQGNSA. Germline trimming cut 3 bases from V and 10 bases from J; bases unmatched to any gene: 8. The CDR3 spans 14 residues. The CDR3 sequence is CASSLSGQVRTIYF. CDR3 in DNA: TGTGCCAGCAGCTTGTCGGGACAGGTCAGGACCATATATTTT.

V is TRBV7-2 and J is TRBJ1-2; 7 positions match TRBD1. The CDR3 sequence is 15 residues long. After removal of 5 bases from V and 4 bases from J, the junction contained 10 bases not matched to a gene. The germline CDR1 and CDR2 sequences are SGHTA and FQGNSA. In DNA form, the CDR3 reads TGTGCCAGCAGCCTCCAGGGGGTCGGGGGCTATGGCTACACCTTC. Residues: CASSLQGVGGYGYTF.

The genes are TRBV18 and TRBJ1-5, with D uncertain. CDR1 is KGHSH, CDR2 LQKENI, per germline. Trimming removed 6 bases from V and 4 bases from J, with 16 bases in between. The CDR3 runs 15 residues. CDR3 sequence (DNA): TGTGCCAGCTCTCCCCAGGCCACGGGGAATCAGCCCCAGCATTTT. Translation: CASSPQATGNQPQHF.

The chain uses TRBV9 and TRBJ2-5; TRBD1 matches at 9 bases. From germline, CDR1 is SGDLS and CDR2 YYNGEE. The CDR3 totals 18 residues. V lost 1 base and J lost 4; bases outside the gene matches: 14. CDR3 nucleotide sequence: TGTGCCAGCAGCGTAAGACCGGGGGGACAGGGAGGGGTAGAGACCCAGTACTTC. Residues: CASSVRPGGQGGVETQYF.

The gene calls are TRBV18 and TRBJ1-1; TRBD1 agrees at 10 bases. Germline values: CDR1 KGHSH, CDR2 LQKENI. The V gene end was trimmed by 1 base and the J gene end by 7 bases; junction bases not matched to a gene: 3. This CDR3 spans 14 amino acids. DNA of the CDR3: TGTGCCAGCTCACCACGACAGGGGGCAGATGAAGCTTTCTTT. It yields the protein CASSPRQGADEAFF.

This rearrangement joins TRBV18 to TRBJ1-4, with D perhaps TRBD1 (5 bases). The ends were cut back, 7 bases at V and 0 bases at J, with 9 bases in the middle. CDR1 and CDR2 from the germline V gene are KGHSH and LQKENI. The length of the CDR3 is 14 residues. The CDR3 is CASLPTATNEKLFF. The DNA of the CDR3 is TGTGCCAGCTTACCGACAGCAACTAATGAAAAACTGTTTTTT.

This rearrangement joins TRBV7-2 to TRBJ2-2; D remains ambiguous. The germline gives CDR1 SGHTA, CDR2 FQGNSA. The ends were cut back, 5 bases at V and 3 bases at J, with 4 bases in the middle. CDR3 length: 12 amino acids. This chain's CDR3 is CASSPDTGELFF. CDR3 bases: TGTGCCAGCAGCCCAGACACCGGGGAGCTGTTTTTT.

The rearrangement joins TRBV5-1 to TRBJ2-2, with D unclear. Per the germline V gene, CDR1 is SGHRS and CDR2 is YFSETQ. The CDR3 consists of 13 residues. The V gene lost 0 bases and the J gene lost 8 bases, with 8 bases spanning the gap. The CDR3 region is CASSLATTGELFF. The DNA of the CDR3 is TGCGCCAGCAGCTTGGCCACAACAGGGGAGCTGTTTTTT.

V is TRBV7-9 and J is TRBJ1-4, with a tentative D call TRBD1 (6 bases). The CDR3 has 15 residues. Germline V CDR1 and CDR2: SEHNR, FQNEAQ (reference sequence). V lost 3 bases and J lost 7, with 15 bases in between. In DNA form, the CDR3 reads TGTGCCAGCAGCTTGACTACAGGGTACGGTGAAAAACTGTTTTTT. This sequence encodes CASSLTTGYGEKLFF.

The chain employs TRBV7-9 and TRBJ2-2; TRBD2 matches at 8 bases. CDR3 length equals 15 residues. Germline CDR1 and CDR2: SEHNR and FQNEAQ (reference sequence). With V trimmed by 6 bases and J by 6 bases, 9 bases remained unmatched. Here the CDR3 DNA reads TGTGCCAGCAGTCAAAGCGGGGGACCTCCCGGGGAGCTGTTTTTT. The encoded protein is CASSQSGGPPGELFF.

This clone was counted a single time. In DNA, the CDR3 is TGTGCCAGCAGACCAGGGTCGGACACCGGGGAGCTGTTTTTT. Residues: CASRPGSDTGELFF. The rearrangement uses TRBV7-2 and TRBJ2-2; D possibly corresponds to TRBD1 (5 bases). V lost 6 bases, J lost 3 bases, and 11 bases lay in between. The CDR3 totals 14 residues. Germline CDR1 and CDR2: SGHTA and FQGNSA.

The chain couples TRBV27 to TRBJ1-6; 10 bases agree with TRBD1. The CDR3 covers 18 residues. Germline loops: CDR1 MNHEY, CDR2 SMNVEV (reference sequence). With 6 bases clipped from V and 0 bases from J, the junction kept 8 bases outside the gene matches. The CDR3 DNA sequence: TGTGCCAGCAGGACTCCGAGGACAGGGGGCTCCTATAATTCACCCCTCCACTTT. Translation: CASRTPRTGGSYNSPLHF.

The rearrangement links TRBV29-1 to TRBJ1-2; no clear D gene. The CDR3 has 11 residues. Germline loops: CDR1 SQVTM, CDR2 ANQGSEA. V was clipped by 4 bases and J by 3 bases, with 6 bases between them. The CDR3 DNA reads as TGCAGCGTTGTCCTAGACTATGGCTACACCTTC. Protein sequence: CSVVLDYGYTF.

The chain combines TRBV5-6 with TRBJ2-7, with 14 bases matching TRBD2. Trimming cost V 0 bases and J 0 bases; bases outside gene matches: 8. The germline V gene has CDR1 SGHDT and CDR2 YYEEEE. The CDR3 contains 19 residues. Written as DNA, the CDR3 is TGTGCCAGCAGCTTGGCCGAGACTAGCGGGGGGGTGTTCTCCTACGAGCAGTACTTC. Translated, it gives CASSLAETSGGVFSYEQYF. The complete variable domain, with remaining parts taken from reference TRBV5-6 and TRBJ2-7, reads DAGVTQSPTHLIKTRGQQVTLRCSPKSGHDTVSWYQQALGQGPQFIFQYYEEEERQRGNFPDRFSGHQFPNYSSELNVNALLLGDSALYLCASSLAETSGGVFSYEQYFGPGTRLTVT.

In this sample, this clone turned up a few times. The CDR3, as DNA: TGTGCCAGTAGTACGGACAGGGGATGGGTAATGGGAACCGGGGAGCTGTTTTTT. This sequence encodes CASSTDRGWVMGTGELFF. The gene calls are TRBV19 and TRBJ2-2, with TRBD1 identical over 9 bases. The CDR3 sequence is 18 residues long. Per the germline V gene, CDR1 is LNHDA and CDR2 is SQIVND (reference sequence). J was trimmed by 5 bases and V by 4 bases; bases with no gene match: 14.

The chain carries TRBV5-5 and TRBJ2-3; D is possibly TRBD1 or TRBD2 (5 bases each). The CDR3 is 16 residues long. Germline V gives CDR1 SGHKS, CDR2 YYEKEE (reference sequence). Trimming pared 0 bases from V and 0 bases from J, leaving 11 bases between. The CDR3 DNA reads TGTGCCAGCAGCTTGGCGGGGCTTCAAAGCACAGATACGCAGTATTTT. Its protein product is CASSLAGLQSTDTQYF.

The gene calls are TRBV4-1 and TRBJ2-1; 7 nucleotides align to TRBD2. The CDR3 covers 16 residues. Germline CDR1 is MGHRA and CDR2 is YSYEKL. Germline trimming cut 6 bases from V and 9 bases from J; bases unmatched to any gene: 17. The CDR3 region is CASRVERGTSEGEQFF. Here the CDR3 DNA reads TGCGCCAGCAGAGTCGAGCGGGGTACCTCGGAGGGTGAGCAGTTCTTC.

This chain connects TRBV4-1 to TRBJ2-7, with 10 nucleotides matching TRBD2. V lost 2 bases, J lost 3 bases, and 10 bases stayed unmatched. The CDR3 is made up of 17 amino acids. CDR1 is MGHRA, CDR2 YSYEKL, per germline. CDR3 region: CASSQKLGTSDLYEQYF. The CDR3 nucleotides are TGCGCCAGCAGCCAAAAGCTCGGGACTAGCGATCTCTACGAGCAGTACTTC.